Presented here are 21 T cell receptor beta chains from one specimen sequenced in a study of neurological immune-mediated disorders. TCRdb reprocessed the 5' RACE reads with MiXCR, giving one entry per CDR3 protein. This table holds 60,000 to 85,000 distinct CDR3 sequences, approximately 5% found once. The sample comprised PBMCs. These receptors came from a young woman with multiple sclerosis.

This clonotype has a count of ten or more. The V call is TRBV7-3, the J call TRBJ2-2; TRBD1 is a possible D gene (5 bases). Germline assignment: CDR1 SGHTA and CDR2 FQGTGA. This CDR3 has 15 amino acids. The ends were cut back, 3 bases at V and 4 bases at J, with 12 bases in the middle. CDR3 nucleotide sequence: TGTGCCAGCAGCTTCGAAGGGGCGCGCACCGGGGAGCTGTTTTTT. Residues: CASSFEGARTGELFF.

This clonotype was counted ten times or more. The V call is TRBV10-3, the J call TRBJ2-2; the D is unclear. The CDR3 contains 15 residues. The germline V and J ends were trimmed by 6 bases and 1 base, with 12 bases remaining between them. Germline values: CDR1 ENHRY, CDR2 SYGVKD. The CDR3 region has the DNA TGTGCCATCAGGTCAGGCGGCCAGAACACCGGGGAGCTGTTTTTT. Residues: CAIRSGGQNTGELFF.

The V and J genes are TRBV7-8 and TRBJ2-3; D not certain. Germline V lookup: CDR1 SGHVS, CDR2 FQNEAQ. CDR3 length equals 14 residues. The germline V and J ends were trimmed by 7 bases and 3 bases, with 14 bases remaining between them. CDR3 sequence reads: CASTPVDVTDTQYF. The CDR3 region has the DNA TGTGCCAGCACCCCCGTGGACGTGACAGATACGCAGTATTTT.

In its sample, this clonotype was seen many times. The gene calls are TRBV11-2 and TRBJ2-1, with 8 bases that match TRBD1. Germline CDR1 reads SGHAT; CDR2 reads FQNNGV. The trim removed 2 bases at V and 3 bases at J, leaving 6 bases unmatched. The CDR3 consists of 16 residues. Here the CDR3 reads CASSLFPGQDYNEQFF. The CDR3 DNA is TGTGCCAGCAGCTTATTCCCGGGACAGGACTACAATGAGCAGTTCTTC.

This clonotype was seen ten or more times. The rearrangement links TRBV7-3 to TRBJ2-5; 8 nucleotides align to TRBD2. The CDR3 loop spans 14 amino acids. Per germline, CDR1 SGHTA and CDR2 FQGTGA. V dropped 5 bases and J dropped 4; count of bases not matched to a gene: 6. CDR3 in amino acids: CASSPIAGRETQYF. The CDR3 DNA sequence: TGTGCCAGCAGCCCCATAGCGGGACGAGAGACCCAGTACTTC.

This clonotype was seen repeatedly, ten times or more. J is TRBJ2-1 and V is TRBV27, with D possibly being TRBD1 (7 bases). Germline CDR1 and CDR2: MNHEY and SMNVEV (reference sequence). The CDR3 sequence is 15 residues long. Trimming took off 4 bases at V and 5 bases at J, with 15 bases between the two ends. The CDR3 DNA sequence: TGTGCCAGCAGTTATGGGCAGGGGGGAGACAATGAGCAGTTCTTC. It codes for CASSYGQGGDNEQFF.

V usage is TRBV10-3 and J usage is TRBJ2-7, with TRBD1 matching over 9 bases. Germline V gives CDR1 ENHRY, CDR2 SYGVKD. The V gene end was trimmed by 5 bases and the J gene end by 6 bases; junction bases not matched to a gene: 11. CDR3 length equals 15 residues. The CDR3 loop is CAISPGTGLEREQYF. CDR3 DNA: TGTGCCATCAGTCCCGGGACAGGGTTGGAGCGCGAGCAGTACTTC.

This clonotype has a count of ten or more. This rearrangement joins TRBV5-1 to TRBJ2-5; D is ambiguous. Deletions cut 5 bases from V and 3 bases from J, with 5 bases between. The CDR3 consists of 11 residues. Germline V gene lookup returns CDR1 SGHRS and CDR2 YFSETQ. CDR3 coding DNA: TGCGCCAGCAGGCGAGAAGAGACCCAGTACTTC. Its translation: CASRREETQYF.

This clonotype was recorded many times. The CDR3 region is CSASRLRAPGTYGYTF. CDR3 nucleotides: TGCAGTGCTAGCCGTCTCCGGGCTCCTGGCACCTATGGCTACACCTTC. The chain recombines TRBV20-1 with TRBJ1-2; D call uncertain. Germline-derived CDR1 and CDR2 are DFQATT and SNEGSKA (reference sequence). V lost 3 bases to trimming and J lost 4 bases, with 21 bases between them. This CDR3 is built from 16 residues.

This clonotype was found many times. The rearrangement joins TRBV3-1 to TRBJ1-4; D call uncertain. With 0 bases removed from V and 7 bases from J, the gap between germline ends came to 9 bases. The CDR3 covers 14 residues. Germline loops: CDR1 LGHDT, CDR2 YNNKEL (reference sequence). CDR3 protein: CASSQDAGSEKLFF. The CDR3 DNA sequence: TGTGCCAGCAGCCAAGACGCCGGAAGTGAAAAACTGTTTTTT.

In this sample, this clonotype turned up many times. The chain uses TRBV27 and TRBJ2-2; D is possibly TRBD2 (6 bases). The V end lost 3 bases, the J end lost 7 bases, and 12 bases lay between the germline ends. The CDR3 sequence is 14 residues long. CDR1 MNHEY and CDR2 SMNVEV come from the germline V gene (reference sequence). The chain's CDR3 is CASSFSLGGGELFF. The CDR3 DNA reads TGTGCCAGCAGTTTTTCCCTCGGGGGCGGGGAGCTGTTTTTT.

In its sample, this clonotype was seen many times. The gene calls are TRBV20-1 and TRBJ2-4; D ambiguous. The CDR3 has 13 amino acids. CDR1 is DFQATT, CDR2 SNEGSKA, per germline (reference sequence). The V end lost 3 bases, the J end lost 7 bases, and 13 bases lay between the germline ends. CDR3 sequence (DNA): TGCAGTGCTAGCTTGTCAGAGAGGAACATTCAGTACTTC. Amino acids: CSASLSERNIQYF.

This clonotype has at least ten counts. This chain connects TRBV20-1 to TRBJ2-2, with no clear D. V shed 5 bases and J shed 4 bases, with 11 bases lying between them. The CDR3 consists of 13 residues. CDR1 and CDR2 (germline): DFQATT, SNEGSKA (reference sequence). The CDR3 region is CSAYQGLTGELFF. CDR3 coding DNA: TGCAGTGCTTATCAAGGGCTCACCGGGGAGCTGTTTTTT.

This clonotype was detected a few times. CDR3 residues: CASRLDRPRYNEQFF. The DNA of the CDR3 is TGCGCCAGCAGATTGGACAGACCCCGCTACAATGAGCAGTTCTTC. This chain joins TRBV10-2 and TRBJ2-1; a weak D match, TRBD1 (6 bases). The germline V and J ends were trimmed by 6 bases and 3 bases, with 15 bases remaining between them. Germline V gene data show CDR1 as WSHSY and CDR2 as SAAADI. The CDR3 length is 15 residues.

This clonotype appeared a few times. A read error may explain this, as a much larger clone is one base away. This chain uses TRBV25-1 with TRBJ2-3; D possibly corresponds to TRBD2 (6 bases). Germline lookup yields CDR1 MGHDK and CDR2 SYGVNS. The CDR3 contains 15 residues. This CDR3 reads CTSSEVRGSTDTQYF. The DNA for the CDR3 is TGTACCAGCAGTGAAGTCCGGGGGAGCACAGATACGCAGTATTTT.

This clonotype is medium-sized in the sample. The rearrangement uses TRBV20-1 and TRBJ2-3; TRBD2 might be the D (6 bases). Trimming cost V 0 bases and J 1 base, with 11 bases left between them. The CDR3 is made up of 15 amino acids. CDR1 and CDR2 (germline): DFQATT, SNEGSKA (reference sequence). The CDR3 sequence is CSARDGRLGTDTQYF. The CDR3 DNA reads TGCAGTGCTAGAGACGGGAGACTAGGCACAGATACGCAGTATTTT.

This rearrangement joins TRBV6-5 to TRBJ1-1; D is possibly TRBD1 (6 bases). CDR3 size: 11 residues. Germline assignment: CDR1 MNHEY and CDR2 SVGAGI. Trimming took 2 bases from V and 8 from J, leaving 6 bases between them. The CDR3 bases are TGTGCCAGCAGTTACGGGACAGAAGCTTTCTTT. Amino acid sequence: CASSYGTEAFF.

This clonotype was seen at least ten times. This chain links TRBV15 with TRBJ1-1; D might be TRBD1 (5 bases). Germline values: CDR1 LNHNV, CDR2 YYDKDF (reference sequence). Deletions cut 2 bases from V and 3 bases from J, with 13 bases between. The CDR3 is 15 amino acids. The CDR3 region has the DNA TGTGCCACCAGCAGACTCATGGGGGAGGACACTGAAGCTTTCTTT. This gives the protein CATSRLMGEDTEAFF.

About this clonotype: A much larger clone lies one base from this, so it may be a read error. This sequence joins TRBV7-8 and TRBJ1-5, with a tentative D call TRBD1 (5 bases). The CDR3 covers 14 residues. Germline V gene lookup returns CDR1 SGHVS and CDR2 FQNEAQ. The CDR3: CASSSQAVNQPQNF. CDR3 nucleotide sequence: TGTGCCAGCAGCTCACAGGCCGTCAATCAGCCCCAGAATTTT.

There are many counts of this clonotype. The chain couples TRBV5-1 to TRBJ1-1; possibly TRBD1 for D (5 bases). Germline V CDR1 and CDR2: SGHRS, YFSETQ. The length of the CDR3 is 14 residues. Trimming pared 3 bases from V and 5 bases from J, leaving 14 bases between. The CDR3 sequence: CASSSGTGVTEAFF. DNA for the CDR3: TGCGCCAGCAGCTCTGGGACTGGAGTAACTGAAGCTTTCTTT.

This clonotype was seen repeatedly, ten times or more. The V and J genes are TRBV20-1 and TRBJ2-7; possibly TRBD2 for D (7 bases). The CDR3 spans 14 residues. Germline V lookup: CDR1 DFQATT, CDR2 SNEGSKA (reference sequence). The V end lost 4 bases, the J end lost 0 bases, and 13 bases lay between the germline ends. This chain's CDR3 is CSATRGGASYEQYF. For the CDR3, the DNA is TGCAGTGCTACCAGGGGAGGGGCCTCCTACGAGCAGTACTTC.